The 32 T cell receptor beta chains listed next were all sequenced from one sample in a study of blood T cell repertoires in COVID-19. Profiled with immunoSEQ multiplex PCR; TCRdb holds only in-frame clones, not every one. The sample records 150,000 or so clones, about nine tenths being singletons. Input material: peripheral blood. The source of these receptors is a human donor in a cohort sampled during active COVID-19.

The genes are TRBV19 and TRBJ1-5; TRBD1 matches at 8 bases. The CDR3 covers 16 residues. After removal of 5 bases from V and 2 bases from J, the junction contained 8 bases not matched to a gene. Germline CDR1 and CDR2: LNHDA and SQIVND (reference sequence). The CDR3 DNA is TGTGCCAGTAGTCTTCGGACAGGGAGGGGCAATCAGCCCCAGCATTTT. It is translated as CASSLRTGRGNQPQHF.

The chain uses TRBV15 and TRBJ2-7, with 7 bases identical to TRBD1. CDR1 is LNHNV and CDR2 is YYDKDF in the germline V gene (reference sequence). The CDR3 covers 15 residues. V trimming: 0 bases; J trimming: 4 bases; junction bases outside the gene matches: 6. The CDR3, as DNA: TGTGCCACCAGCAGAGAATTGGGACAGTCGTACGAGCAGTACTTC. Amino acids: CATSRELGQSYEQYF.

The chain is built from TRBV28 and TRBJ1-2; D ambiguous. Germline CDR1 and CDR2: MDHEN and SYDVKM. V lost 5 bases, J lost 4 bases, and 20 bases lay in between. The CDR3 spans 16 residues. The CDR3 bases are TGTGCCAGCAGTGCTATCGGGTCCAATGAAGGCTATGGCTACACCTTC. It yields the protein CASSAIGSNEGYGYTF.

V is TRBV20-1 and J is TRBJ2-5; D may be TRBD1 (9 bases). Per the germline V gene, CDR1 is DFQATT and CDR2 is SNEGSKA (reference sequence). V was pared by 3 bases and J by 4 bases, with 27 bases between. The CDR3 is 18 amino acids. CDR3 amino acids: CSASRGQGPAGDTETQYF. The CDR3 region has the DNA TGCAGTGCTAGTAGGGGACAGGGCCCAGCGGGAGACACAGAGACCCAGTACTTC.

The chain joins TRBV30 to TRBJ1-1; weak D call: TRBD1 (5 bases). Germline V gene sequence: CDR1 GTSNPN, CDR2 SVGIG (reference sequence). This CDR3 contains 14 residues. The germline V and J ends were trimmed by 2 bases and 6 bases, with 16 bases remaining between them. As DNA, the CDR3 is TGTGCCTGGAGTACCTCAGGGTTTTGGGCTGAAGCTTTCTTT. The encoded protein is CAWSTSGFWAEAFF. Filled out from reference TRBV30 and TRBJ1-1, the complete variable domain reads SQTIHQWPATLVQPVGSPLSLECTVEGTSNPNLYWYRQAAGRGLQLLFYSVGIGQISSEVPQNLSASRPQDRQFILSSKKLLLSDSGFYLCAWSTSGFWAEAFFGQGTRLTVV.

The CDR3 protein is CASTSGRTGVSYEQYF. The CDR3 coding sequence is TGTGCCAGCACCTCGGGGAGGACAGGGGTCTCCTACGAGCAGTACTTC. The chain combines TRBV7-8 with TRBJ2-7, with 9 nucleotides matching TRBD1. This CDR3 has 16 amino acids. Losses at the gene ends were 7 bases for V and 0 bases for J; bases not matched to a gene: 10. Germline V gene data show CDR1 as SGHVS and CDR2 as FQNEAQ.

This chain uses TRBV29-1 with TRBJ2-7; TRBD2 agrees at 14 bases. Germline V gives CDR1 SQVTM, CDR2 ANQGSEA. The V gene end was trimmed by 1 base and the J gene end by 2 bases; junction bases not matched to a gene: 4. This CDR3 comprises 16 residues. The CDR3 region is CSVEVLGLAGAYEQYF. CDR3 sequence (DNA): TGCAGCGTTGAAGTGTTGGGACTAGCGGGAGCCTACGAGCAGTACTTC.

The rearrangement links TRBV5-1 to TRBJ2-3; tentatively, D is TRBD1 (6 bases). Germline assignment: CDR1 SGHRS and CDR2 YFSETQ. With 5 bases removed from V and 4 bases from J, the gap between germline ends came to 20 bases. The length of the CDR3 is 16 residues. DNA for the CDR3: TGCGCCAGCAGGCCCGTGGGGGCGGTTGCATCAGATACGCAGTATTTT. Translated, it gives CASRPVGAVASDTQYF.

V usage is TRBV28 and J usage is TRBJ2-2; perhaps TRBD1 as D (5 bases). This CDR3 has 15 amino acids. The germline V and J ends were trimmed by 5 bases and 3 bases, with 13 bases remaining between them. CDR1 is MDHEN and CDR2 is SYDVKM in the germline V gene. CDR3 in DNA: TGTGCCAGCAGTCGAAGGTCAGGGTACACCGGGGAGCTGTTTTTT. Translated: CASSRRSGYTGELFF.

This chain connects TRBV28 to TRBJ1-1; a weak D match, TRBD1 (5 bases). V was shortened by 5 bases and J by 4 bases, with 17 bases between the two germline ends. Per the germline V gene, CDR1 is MDHEN and CDR2 is SYDVKM. The CDR3 is made up of 15 amino acids. The CDR3 spells CASSTPGGDGTEAFF. For the CDR3, the DNA is TGTGCCAGCAGTACCCCGGGGGGGGACGGCACTGAAGCTTTCTTT.

The chain is built from TRBV2 and TRBJ1-5; a possible D gene is TRBD1 (5 bases). The CDR3 has 15 amino acids. The V end lost 5 bases, the J end lost 2 bases, and 13 bases lay between the germline ends. Germline V gene sequence: CDR1 SNHLY, CDR2 FYNNEI. For the CDR3, the DNA is TGTGCCAGCAGTAGGGAGGGGAGTGGCAATCAGCCCCAGCATTTT. Translation: CASSREGSGNQPQHF. Based on the CDR3 plus reference TRBV2 and TRBJ1-5, the full variable domain is EPEVTQTPSHQVTQMGQEVILRCVPISNHLYFYWYRQILGQKVEFLVSFYNNEISEKSEIFDDQFSVERPDGSNFTLKIRSTKLEDSAMYFCASSREGSGNQPQHFGDGTRLSIL.

V and J are TRBV7-9 and TRBJ2-7; TRBD2 might be the D (6 bases). From germline, CDR1 is SEHNR and CDR2 FQNEAQ (reference sequence). This CDR3 is built from 15 residues. Deletions cut 3 bases from V and 0 bases from J, with 12 bases between. The CDR3 loop is CASSFQAAGSYEQYF. For the CDR3, the DNA is TGTGCCAGCAGCTTCCAGGCAGCGGGCTCCTACGAGCAGTACTTC.

The chain uses TRBV7-9 and TRBJ2-7; D gene uncertain. This CDR3 has 12 amino acids. CDR1 is SEHNR, CDR2 FQNEAQ, per germline (reference sequence). Trimming removed 4 bases from V and 3 bases from J, with 7 bases in between. Written as DNA, the CDR3 is TGTGCCAGCAGCTCCTCAGTCTACGAGCAGTACTTC. Amino acids: CASSSSVYEQYF. Together with reference TRBV7-9 and TRBJ2-7, the CDR3 gives the full variable domain: DTGVSQNPRHKITKRGQNVTFRCDPISEHNRLYWYRQTLGQGPEFLTYFQNEAQLEKSRLLSDRFSAERPKGSFSTLEIQRTEQGDSAMYLCASSSSVYEQYFGPGTRLTVT.

The sample holds a few counts of this clone. The chain carries TRBV4-1 and TRBJ1-5; unclear D gene. Trimming removed 0 bases at V and 4 bases at J, with 19 bases between. This CDR3 has 18 residues. Per the germline V gene, CDR1 is MGHRA and CDR2 is YSYEKL. The DNA for the CDR3 is TGCGCCAGCAGCCAAGATCCCCTGGGAGCTTACGTGAATCAGCCCCAGCATTTT. As protein: CASSQDPLGAYVNQPQHF.

The chain is built from TRBV11-2 and TRBJ2-1, with a weak D call TRBD1 (7 bases). CDR3 size: 15 residues. The V end lost 2 bases, the J end lost 9 bases, and 17 bases lay between the germline ends. In germline, CDR1 is SGHAT, CDR2 FQNNGV. Here the CDR3 DNA reads TGTGCCAGCAGCTTATGGGAGTGGCAGGGGGGTGAGCAGTTCTTC. Translated, it gives CASSLWEWQGGEQFF.

This clone was found once. The CDR3 DNA reads as TGCAGCGTTGAAGCAGCTAGCGGGAGGCCCTTCCTCACAGATACGCAGTATTTT. This translates into CSVEAASGRPFLTDTQYF. The J gene is TRBJ2-3, the V gene TRBV29-1; 11 bases line up with TRBD2. The CDR3 runs to 18 residues. V trimming: 1 base; J trimming: 2 bases; junction bases outside the gene matches: 11. The V gene's germline CDR1 is SQVTM and CDR2 ANQGSEA.

This clone was seen just once. This chain uses TRBV7-2 with TRBJ1-2; TRBD1 matches 8 bases. This CDR3 spans 14 amino acids. V gave up 6 bases and J gave up 4 bases; unmatched junction bases: 7. Germline V lookup: CDR1 SGHTA, CDR2 FQGNSA. The CDR3 bases are TGTGCCAGCAGTTCCGGGACAGGCTTCTATGGCTACACCTTC. Its translation is CASSSGTGFYGYTF.

In the case of this clone: A junction end diverges from the germline sequence, so it may reflect a read error. V usage is TRBV12-3 or TRBV12-4 and J usage is TRBJ1-2; D not certain. The length of the CDR3 is 12 residues. For the CDR3, the DNA is TGTGCCAGCAGTTCCACTAATTATGGCTACACCTTC. Encoded protein: CASSSTNYGYTF.

In this sample, this clone turned up once. J is TRBJ2-3 and V is TRBV28; 8 bases match TRBD2. Germline V gives CDR1 MDHEN, CDR2 SYDVKM. Trimming took 3 bases from V and 6 from J; bases not matched to a gene: 8. The CDR3 runs 15 residues. The DNA of the CDR3 is TGTGCCAGCAGTTTCAGCGGGAGAGGGCTTGATACGCAGTATTTT. This translates into CASSFSGRGLDTQYF. The whole variable domain, remainder taken from reference TRBV28 and TRBJ2-3, is DVKVTQSSRYLVKRTGEKVFLECVQDMDHENMFWYRQDPGLGLRLIYFSYDVKMKEKGDIPEGYSVSREKKERFSLILESASTNQTSMYLCASSFSGRGLDTQYFGPGTRLTVL.

The V and J genes are TRBV10-2 and TRBJ2-1, with 9 bases aligning to TRBD2. There are 14 residues in the CDR3. V was clipped by 2 bases and J by 7 bases; unmatched bases: 3. The V gene's germline CDR1 is WSHSY and CDR2 SAAADI. The CDR3 DNA sequence: TGCGCCAGCAGTGAGGGACTAGCGTCGAATGAGCAGTTCTTC. As protein: CASSEGLASNEQFF.

The V call is TRBV5-8, the J call TRBJ1-5; 7 bases are shared with TRBD1. CDR3 length: 15 residues. V trimming: 4 bases; J trimming: 4 bases; junction bases outside the gene matches: 8. Germline-derived CDR1 and CDR2 are SGHTS and YDEGEE. This CDR3 reads CASSPGQSPNQPQHF. In nucleotides, the CDR3 is TGTGCCAGCAGCCCGGGACAGTCCCCGAATCAGCCCCAGCATTTT.

This chain joins TRBV15 and TRBJ2-1; 9 bases line up with TRBD2. Germline V gene data show CDR1 as LNHNV and CDR2 as YYDKDF (reference sequence). The CDR3 totals 16 residues. J was trimmed by 5 bases and V by 0 bases; bases with no gene match: 5. CDR3 DNA sequence: TGTGCCACCAGCAGAGATTTGACTAGCGGACACAATGAGCAGTTCTTC. This encodes CATSRDLTSGHNEQFF.

The chain couples TRBV6-4 to TRBJ2-7; 9 bases are shared with TRBD1. Trimming at V came to 6 bases and at J to 4 bases, leaving 7 bases not matched to a gene. CDR1 and CDR2 from the germline V gene are MRHNA and SNTAGT. This CDR3 is 14 amino acids long. CDR3 DNA sequence: TGTGCCAGCAGGGACCGGGACAGGGCATACGAGCAGTACTTC. Translated: CASRDRDRAYEQYF.

The chain is built from TRBV7-9 and TRBJ2-1; 8 nucleotides line up with TRBD2. CDR1 is SEHNR and CDR2 is FQNEAQ in the germline V gene (reference sequence). The V segment lost 8 bases and the J segment 7 bases; nucleotides outside the gene matches: 10. This CDR3 region has 14 residues. CDR3 nucleotide sequence: TGTGCCAGCTCCCGCGGTAGCGGGATGAATGAGCAGTTCTTC. Its protein product is CASSRGSGMNEQFF.

J is TRBJ2-7 and V is TRBV3-1 (or the pseudogene TRBV3-2), with 10 nucleotides matching TRBD1. There are 14 residues in the CDR3. Germline V gives CDR1 LGHDT, CDR2 YNNKEL (reference sequence). The V and J ends lost 4 bases and 6 bases, in that order; junction bases with no gene match: 6. DNA for the CDR3: TGTGCCAGCAGCCGCGCCGGGACAGGGGCCGAGCAGTACTTC. Its protein product is CASSRAGTGAEQYF.

The genes are TRBV3-1 (or the pseudogene TRBV3-2) and TRBJ2-7; D is undetermined. Looked up from germline, CDR1 is LGHDT and CDR2 is YNNKEL (reference sequence). This CDR3 has 15 amino acids. Trimming took 1 base from V and 2 from J, leaving 12 bases between them. The CDR3 reads CASSQGTRVTYEQYF. For the CDR3, the DNA is TGTGCCAGCAGCCAAGGCACACGGGTTACCTACGAGCAGTACTTC.

A single count supports this clone. The chain has TRBV28 and TRBJ1-4; TRBD1 matches 11 bases. From germline, CDR1 is MDHEN and CDR2 SYDVKM. This CDR3 is built from 17 residues. The ends lost 7 bases at V and 8 bases at J; junction bases unmatched: 15. CDR3 sequence: CASTQGGDRGSQEKLFF. The CDR3 coding sequence is TGTGCCAGCACGCAGGGGGGGGACAGGGGGTCGCAAGAAAAACTGTTTTTT.

This chain uses TRBV6-6 with TRBJ2-7; D is undetermined. The CDR3 totals 14 residues. Deletions cut 6 bases from V and 6 bases from J, with 18 bases between. From germline, CDR1 is MNHNY and CDR2 SVGAGI (reference sequence). CDR3: CASRGVLQLTEQYF. CDR3 in DNA: TGTGCCAGCAGGGGCGTGCTCCAGCTAACCGAGCAGTACTTC.

The V call is TRBV5-1, the J call TRBJ2-7; TRBD1 matches 7 bases. CDR1 is SGHRS, CDR2 YFSETQ, per germline. V lost 5 bases to trimming and J lost 5 bases; unmatched junction nucleotides: 7. The CDR3 is made up of 13 amino acids. CDR3 sequence (DNA): TGCGCCAGCAGTTACGACAGGGAGCACGAGCAGTACTTC. This sequence encodes CASSYDREHEQYF.

V and J are TRBV5-1 and TRBJ2-7, with D possibly being TRBD2 (5 bases). Trimming took off 6 bases at V and 4 bases at J, with 8 bases between the two ends. CDR3 length equals 11 residues. Germline lookup yields CDR1 SGHRS and CDR2 YFSETQ. The CDR3 DNA follows: TGCGCCAGCACCGGGGAATACGAGCAGTACTTC. Translation gives CASTGEYEQYF.

Notes on this clone: At one end the junction does not follow the germline gene, possibly because of a read error. The chain couples TRBV6-5 to TRBJ2-7; TRBD1 is a possible D gene (5 bases). Germline-derived CDR1 and CDR2 are MNHEY and SVGAGI. This CDR3 is built from 13 residues. The CDR3 sequence: CASTNRNSYEQYF. The CDR3 DNA reads as TGTGCTAGCACAAACAGGAACTCCTACGAGCAGTACTTC.

The gene calls are TRBV7-8 and TRBJ2-1; D ambiguous. This CDR3 contains 13 residues. CDR1 and CDR2 (germline): SGHVS, FQNEAQ. Trimming pared 7 bases from V and 9 bases from J, leaving 16 bases between. The CDR3: CASTDGVVGEQFF. In DNA, the CDR3 is TGTGCCAGCACCGACGGAGTGGTTGGTGAGCAGTTCTTC.